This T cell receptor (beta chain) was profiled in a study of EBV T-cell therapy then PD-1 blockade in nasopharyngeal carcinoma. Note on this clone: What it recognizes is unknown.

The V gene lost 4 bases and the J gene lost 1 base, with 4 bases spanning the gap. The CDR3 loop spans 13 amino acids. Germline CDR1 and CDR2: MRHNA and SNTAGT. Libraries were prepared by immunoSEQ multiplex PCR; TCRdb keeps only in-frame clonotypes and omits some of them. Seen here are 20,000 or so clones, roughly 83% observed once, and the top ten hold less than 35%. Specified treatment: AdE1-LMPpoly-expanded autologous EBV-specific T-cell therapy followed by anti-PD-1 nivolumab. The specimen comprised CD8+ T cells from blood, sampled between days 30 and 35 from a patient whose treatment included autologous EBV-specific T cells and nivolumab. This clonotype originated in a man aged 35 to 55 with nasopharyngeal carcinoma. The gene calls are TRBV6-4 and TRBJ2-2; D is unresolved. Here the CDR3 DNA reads TGTGCCAGCAGTGCGGGGAACACCGGGGAGCTGTTTTTT. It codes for CASSAGNTGELFF.